Many counts were recorded for the clone carrying this T cell receptor beta chain. The antigen remains unidentified. The data were taken from a study of T cells after posttransplantation cyclophosphamide. A marrow graft followed busulfan-fludarabine conditioning, with cyclophosphamide on days +3 and +4. Study findings and constraints: After PTCy, TRB diversity resembled that of CNI/methotrexate controls. Skin or GI-infiltrating T cells shared few TRB sequences with blood.

Assay: immunoSEQ multiplex PCR; the TCRdb copy retains only in-frame clones and omits some. The sample lists 5,500 to 6,500 clones, none appearing once, the ten largest making up around 23%. This TCR was sampled from a male patient aged 60 to 75 who received an allogeneic stem cell transplant from a related donor, was CMV-positive, and had no GVHD. Some T cells could come from the graft donor. This specimen consisted of PBMCs, obtained after allogeneic stem cell transplant with posttransplant cyclophosphamide.

The CDR3 is CASSPRTNYEQYF. CDR3 bases: TGTGCCAGCAGCCCCAGGACTAACTACGAGCAGTACTTC. The chain recombines TRBV5-4 with TRBJ2-7; TRBD2 might be the D (6 bases). In germline, CDR1 is SGHNT, CDR2 YYREEE (reference sequence). V lost 4 bases to trimming and J lost 3 bases, with 11 bases between them. This CDR3 comprises 13 residues.